A selection of T cell receptor beta chains follows, all from one sample in a study of CD8+CD57+ T cells in acquired aplastic anemia. Using its own MiXCR run on the reads, TCRdb lists one record per CDR3 protein. There are 450,000 to 550,000 distinct CDR3 sequences in the sample; roughly a third occur only once, and less than 1% lies in the top ten. Specimen: sorted CD4+, CD8+, or CD8+CD57+ T cells (not recorded which) from PBMCs. The receptors were sampled from a human donor with aplastic anemia. The CDR3 runs from the conserved cysteine through the conserved F or W. A D gene is named only where the DNA matches it firmly. Expanded clones are given a class, and other clones once, few, many or no size at all.

TRBJ1-4 | TRBV19 | many | NA | CASSTDEKLFF | TGTGCCAGTAGTACGGATGAAAAACTGTTTTTT
TRBJ2-1 | TRBV25-1 | NA | NA | CASSSRDRGSYNERFF | TGTGCCAGCAGTAGCCGCGACCGGGGCTCCTACAATGAGCGGTTCTTC
TRBJ2-2 | TRBV25-1 | NA | TRBD2 | CASSTLPRTSATHTGELFF | TGTGCCAGCAGTACCTTACCGAGGACTAGCGCGACACACACGGGGGAGCTGTTTTTT
TRBJ1-1 | TRBV19 | many | NA | CASTLENGLLTEAFF | TGTGCCAGTACCCTGGAGAACGGACTGCTCACTGAAGCTTTCTTT
TRBJ2-7 | TRBV19 | many | NA | CASSISGGPTPNEQYF | TGTGCCAGTAGTATATCCGGGGGGCCAACTCCTAACGAGCAGTACTTC
TRBJ2-7 | TRBV7-6 | many | NA | CASSLGRGYEQYF | TGCGCCAGCAGCTTGGGCAGGGGCTACGAGCAGTACTTC
TRBJ1-2 | TRBV6-5 | many | NA | CASSFWRYYGYTF | TGTGCCAGCAGTTTCTGGCGGTACTATGGCTACACCTTC
TRBJ2-1 | TRBV29-1 | NA | NA | CSVEGWQGF | TGCAGCGTTGAAGGGTGGCAGGGGTTC
TRBJ2-7 | TRBV20-1 | few | NA | CSAIPARAGSYEQYF | TGCAGTGCTATCCCCGCCAGGGCAGGGTCCTACGAGCAGTACTTC
TRBJ2-7 | TRBV12-3/TRBV12-4 | few | TRBD1 | CASGAGGTRREQYF | TGTGCCAGCGGGGCAGGGGGTACGAGGCGCGAGCAGTACTTC
TRBJ2-5 | TRBV20-1 | NA | NA | CSASSGPHETQYF | TGCAGTGCTAGTTCTGGGCCGCACGAAACCCAGTACTTC
TRBJ2-1 | TRBV2 | NA | NA | CASSQGPEKNEQFF | TGTGCCAGCAGTCAGGGACCAGAAAAAAATGAGCAGTTCTTC
TRBJ2-7 | TRBV2 | NA | TRBD2 | CASKRDTNEQYF | TGTGCCAGCAAGCGGGATACCAACGAGCAGTACTTC
TRBJ2-5 | TRBV10-1 | many | NA | CASSEGRGQETQYF | TGCGCCAGCAGTGAAGGGAGAGGGCAAGAGACCCAGTACTTC
TRBJ2-1 | TRBV24-1 | many | NA | CATSDVEYQNNEQFF | TGTGCCACCAGTGATGTAGAATACCAAAACAATGAGCAGTTCTTC
TRBJ2-7 | TRBV15 | NA | TRBD1 | CATSRVGTGEQYF | TGTGCCACCAGCAGAGTTGGGACAGGCGAGCAGTACTTC
TRBJ1-2 | TRBV24-1 | NA | NA | CATRVMGYTF | TGTGCCACCAGGGTGATGGGCTACACCTTC
TRBJ2-7 | TRBV7-8 | NA | NA | CASTLGGDNYEQYF | TGTGCCAGCACCTTAGGGGGGGATAACTACGAGCAGTACTTC
TRBJ1-1 | TRBV20-1 | many | NA | CSARVSGDTEAFF | TGCAGTGCTAGAGTCTCCGGTGACACTGAAGCTTTCTTT
TRBJ1-4 | TRBV15 | many | TRBD1 | CATSRETGAREKLFF | TGTGCCACCAGCAGGGAGACAGGGGCTCGGGAAAAACTGTTTTTT
TRBJ2-7 | TRBV25-1 | NA | TRBD1 | CASTGQGLYEQYF | TGTGCCAGCACGGGACAGGGGCTCTACGAGCAGTACTTC
TRBJ2-1 | TRBV7-2 | NA | NA | CASSPGSGAGYNEQFF | TGTGCCAGCAGCCCGGGCTCGGGGGCCGGCTACAATGAGCAGTTCTTC
TRBJ2-6 | TRBV5-1 | few | NA | CASSRSVSGANVLTF | TGCGCCAGCTCCCGATCGGTCTCTGGGGCCAACGTCCTGACTTTC
TRBJ2-5 | TRBV30 | few | NA | CAWSLTVRETQYF | TGTGCCTGGAGCCTGACTGTGAGGGAGACCCAGTACTTC
TRBJ1-5 | TRBV7-9 | many | NA | CASSLIRGRQPQHF | TGTGCCAGCAGCTTAATCAGGGGACGTCAGCCCCAGCATTTT
TRBJ1-5 | TRBV2 | few | NA | CASSNGRENQPQHF | TGTGCCAGCAGTAATGGACGGGAAAATCAGCCCCAGCATTTT
TRBJ1-2 | TRBV5-1 | many | TRBD1 | CASSQDRGGYGYTF | TGCGCCAGCAGCCAGGACAGGGGAGGCTATGGCTACACCTTC
TRBJ2-7 | TRBV3-1 | NA | NA | CASSHHRTAYEQYF | TGTGCCAGCAGCCACCACAGGACAGCGTACGAGCAGTACTTC
TRBJ1-1 | TRBV9 | many | NA | CASSVEDRYTEAFF | TGTGCCAGCAGCGTAGAAGACAGGTACACTGAAGCTTTCTTT
TRBJ1-6 | TRBV7-3 | many | NA | CASSLDPQGSPLHF | TGTGCCAGCAGCTTAGATCCCCAGGGTTCACCCCTCCACTTT
TRBJ2-7 | TRBV2 | few | TRBD1 | CASRGTVTYEQYF | TGTGCCAGCAGAGGGACAGTCACCTACGAGCAGTACTTC
TRBJ2-3 | TRBV6-1 | NA | NA | CASSLDEGTDTQYF | TGTGCCAGCAGTCTGGACGAGGGCACAGATACGCAGTATTTT